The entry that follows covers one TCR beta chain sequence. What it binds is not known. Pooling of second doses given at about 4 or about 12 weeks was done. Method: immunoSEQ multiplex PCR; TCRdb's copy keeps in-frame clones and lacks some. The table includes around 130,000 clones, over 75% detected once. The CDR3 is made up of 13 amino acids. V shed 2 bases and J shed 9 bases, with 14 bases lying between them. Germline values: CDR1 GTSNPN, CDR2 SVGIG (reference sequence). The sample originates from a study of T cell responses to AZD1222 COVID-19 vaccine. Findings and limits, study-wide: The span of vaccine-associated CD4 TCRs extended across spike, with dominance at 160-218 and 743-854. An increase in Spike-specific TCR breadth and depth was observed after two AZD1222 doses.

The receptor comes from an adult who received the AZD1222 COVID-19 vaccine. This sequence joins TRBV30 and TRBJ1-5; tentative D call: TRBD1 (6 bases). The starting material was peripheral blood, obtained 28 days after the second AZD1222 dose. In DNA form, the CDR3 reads TGTGCCTGGAGTCCAACAGGGCGAGGGCCCCAGCATTTT. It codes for CAWSPTGRGPQHF.